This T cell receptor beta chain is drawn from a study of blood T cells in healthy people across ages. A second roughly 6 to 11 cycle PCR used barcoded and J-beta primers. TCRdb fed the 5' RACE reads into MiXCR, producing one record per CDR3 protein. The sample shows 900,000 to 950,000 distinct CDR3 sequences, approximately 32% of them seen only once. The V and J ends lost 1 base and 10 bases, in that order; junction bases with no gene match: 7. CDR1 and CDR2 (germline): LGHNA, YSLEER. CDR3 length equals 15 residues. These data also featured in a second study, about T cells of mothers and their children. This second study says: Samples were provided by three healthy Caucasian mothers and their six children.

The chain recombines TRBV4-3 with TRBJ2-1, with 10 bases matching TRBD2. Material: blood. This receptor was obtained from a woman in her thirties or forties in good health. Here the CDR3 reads CASSQASGGAEEQFF. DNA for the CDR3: TGCGCCAGCAGCCAAGCGAGCGGGGGGGCAGAAGAGCAGTTCTTC.